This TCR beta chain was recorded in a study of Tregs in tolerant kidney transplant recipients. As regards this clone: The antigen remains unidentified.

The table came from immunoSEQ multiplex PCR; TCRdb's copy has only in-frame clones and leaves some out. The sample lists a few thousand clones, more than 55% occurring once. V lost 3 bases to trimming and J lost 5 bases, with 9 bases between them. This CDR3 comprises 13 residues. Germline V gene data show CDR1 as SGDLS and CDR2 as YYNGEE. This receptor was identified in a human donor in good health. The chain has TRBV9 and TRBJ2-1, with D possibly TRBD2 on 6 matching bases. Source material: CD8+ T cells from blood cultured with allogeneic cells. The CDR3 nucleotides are TGTGCCAGCAGCGCGGGAGCCAACAATGAGCAGTTCTTC. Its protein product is CASSAGANNEQFF.